This T cell receptor (beta chain) was identified during a study of T cell responses to AZD1222 COVID-19 vaccine. Notes on this clone: Its specificity is not known.

This table comes from immunoSEQ multiplex PCR, and its TCRdb copy is limited to in-frame clones, with some not included. Of some 66,000 clones in the sample, about 88% were seen once. Germline V gives CDR1 LNHNV, CDR2 YYDKDF (reference sequence). Trimming shortened V by 1 base and J by 1 base, and 17 bases separated the two germline ends. The CDR3 consists of 18 residues. Notes on the study in general: Sampling captured repertoires only after the peak T cell response. Most donors were white British, females outnumbered males, and clonal diversity was possibly underestimated.

This receptor was identified in an adult in good health. The sample in question was peripheral blood, obtained on day 0 of AZD1222 vaccination. The chain links TRBV15 to TRBJ1-5, with a weak D call TRBD1 (5 bases). The CDR3 sequence is CATSRGDQGYGSNQPQHF. The CDR3 DNA reads as TGTGCCACCAGCAGAGGGGACCAAGGGTATGGAAGCAATCAGCCCCAGCATTTT.